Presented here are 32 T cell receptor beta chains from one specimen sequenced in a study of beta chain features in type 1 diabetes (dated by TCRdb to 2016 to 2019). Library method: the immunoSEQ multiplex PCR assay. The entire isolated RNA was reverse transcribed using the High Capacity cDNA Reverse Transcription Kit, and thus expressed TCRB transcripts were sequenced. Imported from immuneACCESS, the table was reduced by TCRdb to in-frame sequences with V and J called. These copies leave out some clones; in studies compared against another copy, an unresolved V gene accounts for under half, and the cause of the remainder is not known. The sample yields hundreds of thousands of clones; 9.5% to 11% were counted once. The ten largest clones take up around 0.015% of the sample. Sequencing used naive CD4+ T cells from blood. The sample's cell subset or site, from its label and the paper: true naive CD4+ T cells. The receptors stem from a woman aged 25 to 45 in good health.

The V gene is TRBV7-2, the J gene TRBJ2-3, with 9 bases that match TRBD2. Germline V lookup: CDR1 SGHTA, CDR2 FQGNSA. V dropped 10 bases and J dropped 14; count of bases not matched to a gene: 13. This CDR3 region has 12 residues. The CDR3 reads CANPLSGSRGYF. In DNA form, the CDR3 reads TGTGCCAACCCCCTTAGCGGGAGCCGTGGGTATTTT.

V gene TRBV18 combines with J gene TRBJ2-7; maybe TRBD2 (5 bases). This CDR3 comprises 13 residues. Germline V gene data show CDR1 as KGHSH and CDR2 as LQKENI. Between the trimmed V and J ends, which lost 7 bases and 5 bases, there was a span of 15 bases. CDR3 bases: TGTGCCAGCTTATCAGCGCCGAGGGACGAGCAGTACTTC. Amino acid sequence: CASLSAPRDEQYF.

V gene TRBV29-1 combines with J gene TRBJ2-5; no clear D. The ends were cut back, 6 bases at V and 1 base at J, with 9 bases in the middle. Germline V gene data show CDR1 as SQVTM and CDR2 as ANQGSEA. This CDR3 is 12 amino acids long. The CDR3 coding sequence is TGCAGCGTGAGCCTAGTCCAAGAGACCCAGTACTTC. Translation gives CSVSLVQETQYF.

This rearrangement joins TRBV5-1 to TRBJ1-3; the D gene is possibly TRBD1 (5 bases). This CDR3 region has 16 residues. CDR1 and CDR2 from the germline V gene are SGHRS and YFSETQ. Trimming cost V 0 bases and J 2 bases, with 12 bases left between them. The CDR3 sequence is CASSLEEGITGNTIYF. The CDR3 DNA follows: TGCGCCAGCAGCTTGGAGGAGGGGATTACTGGAAACACCATATATTTT. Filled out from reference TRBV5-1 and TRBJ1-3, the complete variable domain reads KAGVTQTPRYLIKTRGQQVTLSCSPISGHRSVSWYQQTPGQGLQFLFEYFSETQRNKGNFPGRFSGRQFSNSRSEMNVSTLELGDSALYLCASSLEEGITGNTIYFGEGSWLTVV.

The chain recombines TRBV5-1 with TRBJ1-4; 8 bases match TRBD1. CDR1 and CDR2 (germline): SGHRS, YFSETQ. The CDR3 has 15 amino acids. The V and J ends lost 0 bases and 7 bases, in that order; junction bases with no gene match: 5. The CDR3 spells CASSLDGQGGEKLFF. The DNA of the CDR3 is TGCGCCAGCAGCTTGGATGGACAGGGTGGTGAAAAACTGTTTTTT.

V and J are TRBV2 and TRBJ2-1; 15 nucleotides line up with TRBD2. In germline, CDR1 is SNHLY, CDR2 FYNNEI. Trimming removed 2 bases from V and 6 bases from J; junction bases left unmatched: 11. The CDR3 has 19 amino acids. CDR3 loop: CASSELPGLAGGSPNEQFF. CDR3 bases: TGTGCCAGCAGTGAACTACCGGGACTAGCGGGAGGTTCGCCCAATGAGCAGTTCTTC.

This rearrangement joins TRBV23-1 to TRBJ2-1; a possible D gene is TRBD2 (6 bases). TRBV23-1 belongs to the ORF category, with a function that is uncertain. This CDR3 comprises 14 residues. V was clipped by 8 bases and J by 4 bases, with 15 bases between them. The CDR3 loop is CASQRVGGYNEQFF. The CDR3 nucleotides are TGCGCCAGCCAAAGAGTTGGGGGGTACAATGAGCAGTTCTTC.

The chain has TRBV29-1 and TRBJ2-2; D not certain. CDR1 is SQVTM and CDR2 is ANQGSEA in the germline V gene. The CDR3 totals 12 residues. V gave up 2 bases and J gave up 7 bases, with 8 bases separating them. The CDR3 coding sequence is TGCAGCGTTGAACCGACGGGCGGGGAGCTGTTTTTT. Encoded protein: CSVEPTGGELFF.

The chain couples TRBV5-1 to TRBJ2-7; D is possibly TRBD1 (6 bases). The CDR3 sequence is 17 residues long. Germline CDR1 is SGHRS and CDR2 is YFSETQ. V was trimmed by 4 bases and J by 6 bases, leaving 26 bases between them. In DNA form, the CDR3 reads TGCGCCAGCAGCGAAGGGGGATTCTACGATTCCGGGGCCGAGCAGTACTTC. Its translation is CASSEGGFYDSGAEQYF.

The CDR3 sequence is CASSQATGGAADTQYF. CDR3 in DNA: TGCGCCAGCAGCCAAGCAACGGGGGGCGCGGCAGATACGCAGTATTTT. The chain joins TRBV4-3 to TRBJ2-3; a possible D gene is TRBD2 (7 bases). The ends were cut back, 1 base at V and 4 bases at J, with 15 bases in the middle. Germline loops: CDR1 LGHNA, CDR2 YSLEER. The CDR3 spans 16 residues.

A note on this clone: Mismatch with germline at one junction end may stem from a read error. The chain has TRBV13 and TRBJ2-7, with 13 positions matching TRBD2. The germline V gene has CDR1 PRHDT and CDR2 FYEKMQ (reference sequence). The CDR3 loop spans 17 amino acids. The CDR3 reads CASSLGLAGGKHYGQYF. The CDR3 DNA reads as TGTGCCAGCAGCTTAGGACTAGCGGGAGGGAAGCATTACGGGCAGTACTTC.

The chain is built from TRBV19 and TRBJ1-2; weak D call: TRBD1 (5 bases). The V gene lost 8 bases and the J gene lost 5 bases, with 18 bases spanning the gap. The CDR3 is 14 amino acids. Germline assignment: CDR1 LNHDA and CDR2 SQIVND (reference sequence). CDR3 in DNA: TGTGCCAGTTTCCAGGGATCTGGACGGTATGGCTACACCTTC. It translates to CASFQGSGRYGYTF. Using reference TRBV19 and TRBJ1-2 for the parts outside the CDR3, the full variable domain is DGGITQSPKYLFRKEGQNVTLSCEQNLNHDAMYWYRQDPGQGLRLIYYSQIVNDFQKGDIAEGYSVSREKKESFPLTVTSAQKNPTAFYLCASFQGSGRYGYTFGSGTRLTVV.

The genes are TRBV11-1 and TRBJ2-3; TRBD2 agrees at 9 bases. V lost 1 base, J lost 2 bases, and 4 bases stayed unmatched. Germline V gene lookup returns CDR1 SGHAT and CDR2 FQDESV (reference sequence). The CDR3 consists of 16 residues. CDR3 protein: CASSLGLADDTDTQYF. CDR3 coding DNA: TGTGCCAGCAGCTTAGGACTAGCGGATGACACAGATACGCAGTATTTT.

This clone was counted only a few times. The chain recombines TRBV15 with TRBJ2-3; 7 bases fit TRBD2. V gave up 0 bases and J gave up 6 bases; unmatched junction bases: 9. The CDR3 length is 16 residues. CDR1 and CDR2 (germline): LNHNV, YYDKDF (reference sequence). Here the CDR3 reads CATSRDPRLAGDTQYF. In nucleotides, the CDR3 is TGTGCCACCAGCAGAGATCCCCGACTAGCAGGTGATACGCAGTATTTT.

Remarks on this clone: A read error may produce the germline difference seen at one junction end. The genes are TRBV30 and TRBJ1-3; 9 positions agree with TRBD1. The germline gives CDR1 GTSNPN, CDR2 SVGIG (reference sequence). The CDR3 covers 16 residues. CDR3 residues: CACSGTGKFSGNTIYF. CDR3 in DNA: TGTGCCTGCAGTGGGACAGGGAAATTCTCTGGAAACACCATATATTTT.

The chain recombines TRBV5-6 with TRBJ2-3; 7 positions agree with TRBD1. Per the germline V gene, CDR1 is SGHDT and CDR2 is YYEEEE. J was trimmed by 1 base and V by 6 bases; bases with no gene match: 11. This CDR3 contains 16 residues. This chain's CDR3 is CASNSFWTGGTDTQYF. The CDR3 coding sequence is TGTGCCAGCAACAGCTTCTGGACAGGCGGCACAGATACGCAGTATTTT.

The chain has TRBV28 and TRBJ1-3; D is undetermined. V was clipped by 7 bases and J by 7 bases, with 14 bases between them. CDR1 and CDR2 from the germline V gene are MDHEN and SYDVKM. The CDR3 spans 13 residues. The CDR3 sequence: CASTRDPGNTIYF. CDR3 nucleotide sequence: TGTGCCAGCACCCGAGATCCCGGTAACACCATATATTTT.

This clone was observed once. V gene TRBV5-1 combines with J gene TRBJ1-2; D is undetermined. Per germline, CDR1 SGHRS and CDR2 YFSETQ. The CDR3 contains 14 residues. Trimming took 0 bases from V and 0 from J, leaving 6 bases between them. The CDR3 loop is CASSLAPANYGYTF. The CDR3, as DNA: TGCGCCAGCAGCTTGGCGCCAGCTAACTATGGCTACACCTTC.

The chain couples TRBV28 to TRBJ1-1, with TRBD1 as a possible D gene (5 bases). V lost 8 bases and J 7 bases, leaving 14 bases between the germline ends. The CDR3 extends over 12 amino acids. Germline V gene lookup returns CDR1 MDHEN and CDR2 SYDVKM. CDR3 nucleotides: TGTGCCAGCCTGATTGGTGACAGTGAAGCTTTCTTT. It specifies CASLIGDSEAFF.

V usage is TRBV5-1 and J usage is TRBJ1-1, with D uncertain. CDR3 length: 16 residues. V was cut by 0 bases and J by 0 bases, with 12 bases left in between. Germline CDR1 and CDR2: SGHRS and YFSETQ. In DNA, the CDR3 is TGCGCCAGCAGCTTGGTTCGCGGCAGAGTGAACACTGAAGCTTTCTTT. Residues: CASSLVRGRVNTEAFF. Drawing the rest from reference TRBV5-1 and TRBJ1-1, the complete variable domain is KAGVTQTPRYLIKTRGQQVTLSCSPISGHRSVSWYQQTPGQGLQFLFEYFSETQRNKGNFPGRFSGRQFSNSRSEMNVSTLELGDSALYLCASSLVRGRVNTEAFFGQGTRLTVV.

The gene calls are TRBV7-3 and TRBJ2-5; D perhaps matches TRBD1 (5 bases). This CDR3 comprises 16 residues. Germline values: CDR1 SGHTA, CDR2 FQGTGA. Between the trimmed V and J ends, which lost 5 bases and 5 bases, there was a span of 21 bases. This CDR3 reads CASSLGLGRNVETQYF. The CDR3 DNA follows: TGTGCCAGCAGCCTAGGATTGGGGCGGAATGTGGAGACCCAGTACTTC.

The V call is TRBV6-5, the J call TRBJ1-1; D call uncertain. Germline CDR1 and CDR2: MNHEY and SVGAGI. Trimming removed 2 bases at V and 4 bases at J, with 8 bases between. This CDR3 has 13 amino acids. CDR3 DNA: TGTGCCAGCAGTTACATCCGGGGCACTGAAGCTTTCTTT. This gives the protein CASSYIRGTEAFF.

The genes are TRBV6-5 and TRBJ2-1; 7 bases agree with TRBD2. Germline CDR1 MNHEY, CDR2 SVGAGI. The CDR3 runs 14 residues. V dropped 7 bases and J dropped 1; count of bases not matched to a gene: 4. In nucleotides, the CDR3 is TGTGCCAGCACCTCTAGCGGTTCCTACAATGAGCAGTTCTTC. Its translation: CASTSSGSYNEQFF.

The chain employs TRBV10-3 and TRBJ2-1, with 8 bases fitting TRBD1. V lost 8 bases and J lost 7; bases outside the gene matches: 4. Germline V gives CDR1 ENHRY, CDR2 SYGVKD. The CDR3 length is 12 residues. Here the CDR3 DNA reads TGTGCCATCCAAGACAGGGGTAATGAGCAGTTCTTC. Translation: CAIQDRGNEQFF.

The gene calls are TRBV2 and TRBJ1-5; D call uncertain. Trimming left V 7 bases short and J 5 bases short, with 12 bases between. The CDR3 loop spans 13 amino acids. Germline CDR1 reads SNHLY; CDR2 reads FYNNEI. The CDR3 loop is CASKEDGYQPQHF. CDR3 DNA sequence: TGTGCCAGCAAAGAAGACGGGTATCAGCCCCAGCATTTT. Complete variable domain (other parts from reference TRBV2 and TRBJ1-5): EPEVTQTPSHQVTQMGQEVILRCVPISNHLYFYWYRQILGQKVEFLVSFYNNEISEKSEIFDDQFSVERPDGSNFTLKIRSTKLEDSAMYFCASKEDGYQPQHFGDGTRLSIL.

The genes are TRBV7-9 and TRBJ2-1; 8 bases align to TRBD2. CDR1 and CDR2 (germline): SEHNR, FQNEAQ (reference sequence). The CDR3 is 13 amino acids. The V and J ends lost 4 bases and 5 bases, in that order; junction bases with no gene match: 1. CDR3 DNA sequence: TGTGCCAGCAGCTCGGGGGGGAACAATGAGCAGTTCTTC. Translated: CASSSGGNNEQFF.

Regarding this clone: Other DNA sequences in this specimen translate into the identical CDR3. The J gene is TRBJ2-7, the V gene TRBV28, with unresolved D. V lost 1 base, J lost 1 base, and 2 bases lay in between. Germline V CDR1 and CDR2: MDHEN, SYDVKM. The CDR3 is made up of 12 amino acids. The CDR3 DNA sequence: TGTGCCAGCAGTTTATCGTCCTACGAGCAGTACTTC. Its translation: CASSLSSYEQYF. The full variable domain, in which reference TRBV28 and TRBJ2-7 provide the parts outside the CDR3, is DVKVTQSSRYLVKRTGEKVFLECVQDMDHENMFWYRQDPGLGLRLIYFSYDVKMKEKGDIPEGYSVSREKKERFSLILESASTNQTSMYLCASSLSSYEQYFGPGTRLTVT.

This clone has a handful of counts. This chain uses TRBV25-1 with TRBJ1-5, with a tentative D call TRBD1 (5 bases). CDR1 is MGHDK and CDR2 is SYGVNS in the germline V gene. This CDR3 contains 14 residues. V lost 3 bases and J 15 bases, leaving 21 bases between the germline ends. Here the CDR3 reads CASSDPGTGEVLHF. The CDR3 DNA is TGTGCCAGCAGTGACCCCGGGACTGGTGAAGTGTTGCATTTT.

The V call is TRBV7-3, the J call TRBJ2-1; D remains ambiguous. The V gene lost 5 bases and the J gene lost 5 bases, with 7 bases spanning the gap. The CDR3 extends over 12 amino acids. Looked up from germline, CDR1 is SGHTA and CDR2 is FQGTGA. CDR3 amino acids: CASSRRDNEQFF. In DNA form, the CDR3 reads TGTGCCAGCAGCCGCCGGGACAATGAGCAGTTCTTC.

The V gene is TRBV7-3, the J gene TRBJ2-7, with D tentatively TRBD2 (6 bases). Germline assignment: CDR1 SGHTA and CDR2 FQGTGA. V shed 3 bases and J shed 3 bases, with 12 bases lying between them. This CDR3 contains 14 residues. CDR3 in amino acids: CASSLRGEIYEQYF. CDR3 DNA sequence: TGTGCCAGCAGCTTGCGGGGTGAGATCTACGAGCAGTACTTC. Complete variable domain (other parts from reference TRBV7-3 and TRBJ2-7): GAGVSQTPSNKVTEKGKYVELRCDPISGHTALYWYRQSLGQGPEFLIYFQGTGAADDSGLPNDRFFAVRPEGSVSTLKIQRTERGDSAVYLCASSLRGEIYEQYFGPGTRLTVT.

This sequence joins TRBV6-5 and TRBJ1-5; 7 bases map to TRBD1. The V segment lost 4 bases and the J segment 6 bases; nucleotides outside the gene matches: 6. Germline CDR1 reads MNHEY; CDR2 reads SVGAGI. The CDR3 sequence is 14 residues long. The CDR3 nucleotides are TGTGCCAGCAGTTTGGACAGGCTCAGTCAGCCCCAGCATTTT. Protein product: CASSLDRLSQPQHF.

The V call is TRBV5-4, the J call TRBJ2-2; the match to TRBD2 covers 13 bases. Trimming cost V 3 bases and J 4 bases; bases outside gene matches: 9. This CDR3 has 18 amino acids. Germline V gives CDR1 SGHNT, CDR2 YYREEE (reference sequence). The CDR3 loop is CASSSWTSGSTSTGELFF. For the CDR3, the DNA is TGTGCCAGCAGCTCGTGGACTAGCGGGAGTACGAGCACCGGGGAGCTGTTTTTT.